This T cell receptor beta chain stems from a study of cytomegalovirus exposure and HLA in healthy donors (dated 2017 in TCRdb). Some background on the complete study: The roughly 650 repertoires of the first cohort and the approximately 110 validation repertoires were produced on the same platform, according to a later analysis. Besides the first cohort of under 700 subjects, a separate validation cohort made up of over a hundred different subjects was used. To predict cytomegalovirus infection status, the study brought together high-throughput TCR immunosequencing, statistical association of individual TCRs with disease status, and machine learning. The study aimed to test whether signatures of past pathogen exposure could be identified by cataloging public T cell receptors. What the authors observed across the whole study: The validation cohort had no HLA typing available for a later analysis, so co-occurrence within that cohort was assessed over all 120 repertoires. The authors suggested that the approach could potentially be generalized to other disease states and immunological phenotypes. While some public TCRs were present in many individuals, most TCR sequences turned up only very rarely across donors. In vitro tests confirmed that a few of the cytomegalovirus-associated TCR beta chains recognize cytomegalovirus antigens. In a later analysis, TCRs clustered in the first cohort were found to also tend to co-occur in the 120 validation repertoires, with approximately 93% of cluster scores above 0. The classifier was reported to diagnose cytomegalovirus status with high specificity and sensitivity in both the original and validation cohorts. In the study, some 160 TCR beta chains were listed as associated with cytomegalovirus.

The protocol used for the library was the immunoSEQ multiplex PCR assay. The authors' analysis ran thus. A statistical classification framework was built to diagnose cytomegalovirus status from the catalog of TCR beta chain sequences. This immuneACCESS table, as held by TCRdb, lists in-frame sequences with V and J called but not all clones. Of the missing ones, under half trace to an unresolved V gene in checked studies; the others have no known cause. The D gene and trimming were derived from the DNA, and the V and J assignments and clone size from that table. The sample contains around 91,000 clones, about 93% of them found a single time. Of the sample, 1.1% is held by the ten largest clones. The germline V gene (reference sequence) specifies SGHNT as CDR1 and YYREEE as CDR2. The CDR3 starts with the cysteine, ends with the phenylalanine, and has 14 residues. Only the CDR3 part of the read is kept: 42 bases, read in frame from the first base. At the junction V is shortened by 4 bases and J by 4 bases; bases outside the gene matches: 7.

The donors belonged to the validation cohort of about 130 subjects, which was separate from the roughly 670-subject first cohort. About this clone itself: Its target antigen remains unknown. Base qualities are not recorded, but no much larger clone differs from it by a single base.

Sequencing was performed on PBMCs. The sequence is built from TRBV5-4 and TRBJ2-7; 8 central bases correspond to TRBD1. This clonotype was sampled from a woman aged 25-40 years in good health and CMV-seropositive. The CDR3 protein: CASSPRTGLYEQYF. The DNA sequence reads TGTGCCAGCAGCCCACGGACAGGGTTATACGAGCAGTACTTC.